This T cell receptor beta chain was profiled in a study of cytomegalovirus exposure and HLA in healthy donors. As for this clone: Its antigen is undetermined.

General study points: Relative to the approximately 700-donor mean, N-insertions were reportedly fewer in an Asian-associated ancestry cluster in a later analysis. In a later analysis, HLA-C alleles had the fewest associated TCRs, DRB1 alleles the most.

In the PCR, 60 Vbeta and 13 Jbeta primers were used. Profiling relied on immunoSEQ multiplex PCR, and the TCRdb table lists in-frame clones only, not all of them. The data show about 110,000 clones, with 70% to 75% seen just once and around 4.2% held by the top ten. The V gene's germline CDR1 is SGHNT and CDR2 YENEEA. The CDR3 length is 17 residues. V lost 0 bases to trimming and J lost 1 base; unmatched junction nucleotides: 5. The TCR was taken from a woman in her 40s in good health and CMV-seronegative. The sample comprised PBMCs. The genes are TRBV11-3 and TRBJ2-1; the match to TRBD2 covers 8 bases. The CDR3 region has the DNA TGTGCCAGCAGCTTAGATGCTGTAGCGGGATCCTACAATGAGCAGTTCTTC. This translates into CASSLDAVAGSYNEQFF.